This record concerns one T cell receptor beta chain sequence. Its antigen is currently unknown. cDNA reverse transcribed from extracted RNA served as the sequencing template. Repertoires were generated with immunoSEQ multiplex PCR, while TCRdb's copy carries only in-frame clones and drops some. The data show 89,000 or so clones, 45% to 60% seen once. This sample is drawn from a study of CD8+ T cells in alopecia areata. Notes on the study in general: Researchers report lesional scalp, most notably alopecia totalis/universalis, outstripped normal scalp in clonality. Scalp sequencing also captures normal skin's resident alphabeta T cells.

Samples from alopecia areata patients were lesional scalp punch biopsies and peripheral blood. Sorted out of PBMCs were CD4+ T cells and CD8+ T cells. Germline V gene sequence: CDR1 SGHDN, CDR2 FVKESK. The CDR3 covers 14 residues. Between the trimmed V and J ends, which lost 1 base and 12 bases, there was a span of 13 bases. The sequencing sample was made of NKG2D-high CD8+ T cells sorted from blood. This receptor was identified in a human donor with alopecia areata. The chain employs TRBV14 and TRBJ1-6; tentatively, D is TRBD1 (6 bases). CDR3 nucleotides: TGTGCCAGCAGCCAAGCAACAGGGTTTTTACCCCTCCACTTT. It translates to CASSQATGFLPLHF.